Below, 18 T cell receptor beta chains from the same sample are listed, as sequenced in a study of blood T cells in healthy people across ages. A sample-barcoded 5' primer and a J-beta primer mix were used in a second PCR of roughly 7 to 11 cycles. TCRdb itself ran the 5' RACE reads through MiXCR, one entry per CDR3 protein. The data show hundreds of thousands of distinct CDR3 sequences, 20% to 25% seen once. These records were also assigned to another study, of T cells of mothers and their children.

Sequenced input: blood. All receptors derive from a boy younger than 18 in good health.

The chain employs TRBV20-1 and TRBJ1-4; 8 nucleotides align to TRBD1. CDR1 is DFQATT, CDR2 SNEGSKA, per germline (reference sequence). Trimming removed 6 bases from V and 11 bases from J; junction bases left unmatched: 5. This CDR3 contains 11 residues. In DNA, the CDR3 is TGCAGTGCCAAAACAGGGGGGAAACTGTTTTTT. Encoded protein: CSAKTGGKLFF.

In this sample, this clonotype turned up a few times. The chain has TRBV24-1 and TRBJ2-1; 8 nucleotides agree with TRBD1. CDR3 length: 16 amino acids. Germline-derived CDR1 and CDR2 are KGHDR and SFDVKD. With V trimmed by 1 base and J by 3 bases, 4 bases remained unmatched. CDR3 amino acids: CATSDFGQGFYNEQFF. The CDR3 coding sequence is TGTGCCACCAGTGATTTCGGACAGGGTTTCTACAATGAGCAGTTCTTC.

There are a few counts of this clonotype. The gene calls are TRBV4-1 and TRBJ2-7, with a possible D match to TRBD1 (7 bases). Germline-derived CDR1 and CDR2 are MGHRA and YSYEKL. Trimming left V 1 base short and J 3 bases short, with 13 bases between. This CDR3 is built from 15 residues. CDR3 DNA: TGCGCCAGCAGCCAAGTTACCAGGGGGGACTACGAGCAGTACTTC. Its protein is CASSQVTRGDYEQYF.

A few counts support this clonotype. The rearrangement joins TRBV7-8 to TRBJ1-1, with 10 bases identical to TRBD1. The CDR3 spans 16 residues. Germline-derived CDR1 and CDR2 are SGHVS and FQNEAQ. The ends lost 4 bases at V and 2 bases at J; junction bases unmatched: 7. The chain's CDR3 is CASSSRDRGSNTEAFF. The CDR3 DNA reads TGTGCCAGCAGCTCCCGGGACAGGGGTTCAAACACTGAAGCTTTCTTT.

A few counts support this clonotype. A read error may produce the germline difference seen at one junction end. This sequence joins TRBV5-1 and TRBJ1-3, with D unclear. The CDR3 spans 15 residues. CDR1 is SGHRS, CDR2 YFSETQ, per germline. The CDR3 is CAGSLADGSGNTIYF. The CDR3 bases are TGCGCCGGCAGCTTGGCGGATGGCTCTGGAAACACCATATATTTT.

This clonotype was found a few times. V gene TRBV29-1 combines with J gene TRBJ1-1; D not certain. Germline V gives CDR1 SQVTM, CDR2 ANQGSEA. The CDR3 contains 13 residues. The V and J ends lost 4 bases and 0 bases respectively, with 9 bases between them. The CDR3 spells CSVGLRMNTEAFF. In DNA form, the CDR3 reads TGCAGCGTTGGACTCCGCATGAACACTGAAGCTTTCTTT.

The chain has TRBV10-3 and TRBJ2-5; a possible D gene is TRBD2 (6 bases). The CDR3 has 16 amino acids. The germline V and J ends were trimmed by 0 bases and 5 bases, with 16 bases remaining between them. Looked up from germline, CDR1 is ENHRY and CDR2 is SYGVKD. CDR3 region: CAISESGAGGLETQYF. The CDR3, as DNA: TGTGCCATCAGTGAGTCCGGGGCCGGGGGATTGGAGACCCAGTACTTC.

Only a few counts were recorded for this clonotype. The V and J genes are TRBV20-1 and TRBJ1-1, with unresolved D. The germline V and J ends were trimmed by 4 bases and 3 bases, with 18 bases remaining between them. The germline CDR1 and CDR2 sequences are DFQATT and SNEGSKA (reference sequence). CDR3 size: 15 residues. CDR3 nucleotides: TGCAGTGCTACCTTCTTTCGGAGGGTGGACACTGAAGCTTTCTTT. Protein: CSATFFRRVDTEAFF.

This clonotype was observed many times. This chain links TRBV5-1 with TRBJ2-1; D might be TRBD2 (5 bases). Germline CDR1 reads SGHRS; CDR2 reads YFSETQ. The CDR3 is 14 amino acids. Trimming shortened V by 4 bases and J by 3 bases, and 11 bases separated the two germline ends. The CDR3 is CASSPGVYYNEQFF. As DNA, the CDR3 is TGCGCCAGCAGCCCCGGGGTCTACTACAATGAGCAGTTCTTC.

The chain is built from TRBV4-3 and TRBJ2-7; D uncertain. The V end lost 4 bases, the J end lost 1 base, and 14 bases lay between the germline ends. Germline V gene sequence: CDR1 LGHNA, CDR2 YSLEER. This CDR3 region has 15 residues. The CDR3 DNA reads TGCGCCAGCAGCCTCTATGGCAGCCATTCCTACGAGCAGTACTTC. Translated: CASSLYGSHSYEQYF.

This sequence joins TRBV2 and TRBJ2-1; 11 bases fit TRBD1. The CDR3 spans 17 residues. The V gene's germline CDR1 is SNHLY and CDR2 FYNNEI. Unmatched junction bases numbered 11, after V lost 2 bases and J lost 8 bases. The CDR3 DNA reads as TGTGCCAGCAGTGAAAGGGTCGGAGGACAGGGGGCGTATGAGCAGTTCTTC. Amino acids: CASSERVGGQGAYEQFF.

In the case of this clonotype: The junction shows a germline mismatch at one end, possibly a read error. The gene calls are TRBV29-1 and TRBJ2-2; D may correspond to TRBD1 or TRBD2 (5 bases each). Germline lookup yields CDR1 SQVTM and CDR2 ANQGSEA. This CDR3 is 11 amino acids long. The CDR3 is CSVWVSGDLFF. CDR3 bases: TGCAGCGTTTGGGTCTCCGGGGACCTGTTTTTT.

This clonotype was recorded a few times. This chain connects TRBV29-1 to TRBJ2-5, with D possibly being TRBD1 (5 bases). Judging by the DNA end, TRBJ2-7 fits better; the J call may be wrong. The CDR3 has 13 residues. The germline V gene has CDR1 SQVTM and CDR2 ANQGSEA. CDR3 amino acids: CSVEDPSGNEQYF. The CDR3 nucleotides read TGCAGCGTTGAAGACCCCTCAGGGAACGAGCAGTACTTC.

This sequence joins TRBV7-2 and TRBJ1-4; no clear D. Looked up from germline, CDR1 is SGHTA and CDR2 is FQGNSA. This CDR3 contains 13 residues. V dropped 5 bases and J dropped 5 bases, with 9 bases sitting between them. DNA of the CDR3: TGTGCCAGCAGCCGTGTCGGGAATGAAAAACTGTTTTTT. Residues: CASSRVGNEKLFF.

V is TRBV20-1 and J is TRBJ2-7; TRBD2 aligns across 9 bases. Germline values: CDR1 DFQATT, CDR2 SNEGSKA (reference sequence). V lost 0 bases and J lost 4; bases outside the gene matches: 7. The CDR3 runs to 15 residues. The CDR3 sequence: CSARDSLAGLYEQYF. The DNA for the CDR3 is TGCAGTGCTAGAGATTCCCTAGCGGGATTATACGAGCAGTACTTC.

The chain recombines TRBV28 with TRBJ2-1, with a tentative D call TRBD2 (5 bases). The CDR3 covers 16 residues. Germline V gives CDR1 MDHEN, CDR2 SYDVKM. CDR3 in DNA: TGTGCAAGTTTTCCTAGTTCGGGGAAAATCGGGAATGAGCAGTTCTTC. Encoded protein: CASFPSSGKIGNEQFF.

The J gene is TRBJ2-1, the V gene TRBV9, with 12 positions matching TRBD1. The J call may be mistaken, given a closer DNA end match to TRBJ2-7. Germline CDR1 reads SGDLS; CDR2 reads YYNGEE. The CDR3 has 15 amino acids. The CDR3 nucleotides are TGTGCCAGCAGCGAAACCGGGACAGGGGGCTCCGAGCAGTACTTC. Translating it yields CASSETGTGGSEQYF.

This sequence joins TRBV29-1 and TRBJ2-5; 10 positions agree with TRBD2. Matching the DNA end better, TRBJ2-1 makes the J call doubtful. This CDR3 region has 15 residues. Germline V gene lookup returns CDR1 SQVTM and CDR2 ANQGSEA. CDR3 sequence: CSVDPASGGYNEQFF. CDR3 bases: TGCAGCGTTGACCCGGCTAGCGGGGGTTACAATGAGCAGTTCTTC.